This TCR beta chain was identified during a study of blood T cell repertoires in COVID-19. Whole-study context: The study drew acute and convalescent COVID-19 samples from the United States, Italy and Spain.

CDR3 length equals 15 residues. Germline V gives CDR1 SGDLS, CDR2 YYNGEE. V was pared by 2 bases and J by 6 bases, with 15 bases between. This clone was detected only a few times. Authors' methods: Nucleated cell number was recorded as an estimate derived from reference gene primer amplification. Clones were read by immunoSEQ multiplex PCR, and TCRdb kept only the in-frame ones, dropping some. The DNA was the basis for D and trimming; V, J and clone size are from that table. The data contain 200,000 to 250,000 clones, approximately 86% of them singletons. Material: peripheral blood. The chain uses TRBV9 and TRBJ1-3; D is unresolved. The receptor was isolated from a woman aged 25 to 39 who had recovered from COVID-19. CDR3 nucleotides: TGTGCCAGCAGCGTCGCGCCCAGGCGTGAAAACACCATATATTTT. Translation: CASSVAPRRENTIYF.